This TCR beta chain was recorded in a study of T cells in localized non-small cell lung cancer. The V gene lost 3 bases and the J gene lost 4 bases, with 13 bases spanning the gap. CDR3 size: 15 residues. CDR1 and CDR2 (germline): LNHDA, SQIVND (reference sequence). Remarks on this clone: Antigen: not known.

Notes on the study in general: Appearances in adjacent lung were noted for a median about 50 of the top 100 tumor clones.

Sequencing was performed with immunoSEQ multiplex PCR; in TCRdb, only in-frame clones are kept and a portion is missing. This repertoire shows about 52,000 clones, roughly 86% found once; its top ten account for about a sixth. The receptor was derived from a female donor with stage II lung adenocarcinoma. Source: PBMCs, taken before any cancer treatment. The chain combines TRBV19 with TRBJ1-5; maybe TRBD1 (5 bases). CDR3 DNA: TGTGCCAGTAGTATGGGGCAGGCAGGGAATCAGCCCCAGCATTTT. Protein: CASSMGQAGNQPQHF. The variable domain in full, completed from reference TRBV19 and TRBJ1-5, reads DGGITQSPKYLFRKEGQNVTLSCEQNLNHDAMYWYRQDPGQGLRLIYYSQIVNDFQKGDIAEGYSVSREKKESFPLTVTSAQKNPTAFYLCASSMGQAGNQPQHFGDGTRLSIL.